A single T cell receptor (beta chain) is shown here with its context. The clone's antigen remains unknown. Compared with germline, one end of the junction differs, possibly owing to a read error. This sample is drawn from a study of T-cell reconstitution after alpha-beta-depleted transplantation in children (dated by TCRdb to the mid-2010s). Background on the whole study: T-cell immune reconstitution after TCRalphabeta/CD19-depleted allogeneic hematopoietic cell transplantation in children was quantitatively tracked in the study by means of TCR repertoire profiling.

The germline V gene (reference sequence) provides CDR1 GTSNPN and CDR2 SVGIG. Counted from cysteine to phenylalanine, this CDR3 has 13 amino acids. Only the CDR3 part of the read is kept: 39 bases, read in frame from the first base. Receptor libraries were prepared by PCR. Sequencer: Illumina HiSeq 2500. TCR libraries were prepared with molecular barcoding, using unique molecular identifiers to normalize TCRbeta repertoire quantification. TCRdb itself trimmed the public reads at Q25 with fastp, ran MiXCR and retained productive beta chains. Merged by CDR3 protein, the rows form single entries marked with the most common genes and DNA. This sample holds about 500,000 distinct CDR3 sequences; approximately 30% were observed only once. Together, the top ten hold roughly 2.5% of the sample.

Recombination connected TRBV30 to TRBJ1-1; TRBD1 is possibly the D segment (5 matching bases). The sequenced sample was PBMCs from the stem cell graft donor, obtained from the stem cell graft. This TCR was sampled from a human donor who donated a stem cell graft to a child with aplastic anemia. CDR3 sequence: CTWRRTLRTEAFF. The sequenced DNA: TGTACCTGGAGGCGGACATTGCGGACTGAAGCTTTCTTT.